The clone carrying this T cell receptor (beta chain) was picked up a small number of times. Its antigen is unknown. All donors were healthy, and all were Caucasian. A universal primer binding site was introduced by template switching. The final cDNA contained unique molecular identifiers. TCRdb processed the 5' RACE reads anew with MiXCR; each CDR3 protein has one entry. The top ten hold roughly 0.5% of the sample, which has about 460,000 distinct CDR3 sequences, 13% to 15% seen once. This sample stems from a study of identical twins. V lost 7 bases and J lost 0; bases outside the gene matches: 7. The CDR3 runs to 16 residues. Germline assignment: CDR1 MDHEN and CDR2 SYDVKM. Study outcomes and limitations: One should note that invariant MAIT and iNKT cells could partly confound zero-insertion analyses. Donors were not followed over many years; analysis was cross-sectional.

This sample also belongs to another study, concerning yellow fever vaccine responses in identical twins.

The V call is TRBV28, the J call TRBJ2-1, with 9 bases identical to TRBD2. The source material was CD4+ T cells sorted from blood. The clonotype comes from a woman aged 18-29 years in good health. The CDR3 nucleotides read TGTGCCAGCACTCGGCGGGGGGGGAGCTCCTACAATGAGCAGTTCTTC. Protein: CASTRRGGSSYNEQFF. Full variable domain (outside the CDR3, taken from reference TRBV28 and TRBJ2-1): DVKVTQSSRYLVKRTGEKVFLECVQDMDHENMFWYRQDPGLGLRLIYFSYDVKMKEKGDIPEGYSVSREKKERFSLILESASTNQTSMYLCASTRRGGSSYNEQFFGPGTRLTVL.